This T cell receptor (beta chain) was recorded in a study of blood T cell repertoires in COVID-19. Study in general: COVID-19 samples from acute and convalescent phases originated in the United States, Italy and Spain. PBMCs, B-cell-depleted T cells, or T cells provided the cDNA or gDNA that made up the material.

The CDR3 has 13 residues. Trimming left V 2 bases short and J 4 bases short, with 10 bases between. CDR1 is SQVTM and CDR2 is ANQGSEA in the germline V gene. Original processing notes: It was from reference gene primer amplification that nucleated cell counts were estimated. Measured with immunoSEQ multiplex PCR; TCRdb has only the in-frame clones, and not every one. That table is the source of V, J and clone size, and D and trimming were worked out from the DNA. The sample has some 250,000 clones; around 83% are singletons. This clone was counted a single time. The V and J genes are TRBV29-1 and TRBJ2-3; a possible D gene is TRBD1 (5 bases). Material: peripheral blood. The sequence came from a middle-aged man with active or convalescent COVID-19. The CDR3 sequence is CSVEPPRADTQYF. CDR3 coding DNA: TGCAGCGTTGAACCCCCCAGGGCAGATACGCAGTATTTT.